One sample yielded the 21 T cell receptor beta chains listed below, sequenced in a study of blood T cell repertoires in COVID-19. The assay was immunoSEQ multiplex PCR, and TCRdb's table has in-frame clones only and misses some. The table has approximately 170,000 clones, roughly 85% seen once. Source material: peripheral blood. Source of these receptors: a man aged 45-65 years with active or convalescent COVID-19.

The V and J genes are TRBV4-3 and TRBJ2-5; D is possibly TRBD2 (5 bases). CDR3 length: 14 residues. Trimming shortened V by 4 bases and J by 0 bases, and 9 bases separated the two germline ends. Germline CDR1 reads LGHNA; CDR2 reads YSLEER. In nucleotides, the CDR3 is TGCGCCAGCAGCCTTGGAGGCCACCAAGAGACCCAGTACTTC. Its protein is CASSLGGHQETQYF.

The rearrangement links TRBV30 to TRBJ1-2, with 7 nucleotides matching TRBD1. The CDR3 has 13 residues. Germline V gene lookup returns CDR1 GTSNPN and CDR2 SVGIG (reference sequence). V gave up 3 bases and J gave up 5 bases; unmatched junction bases: 6. The DNA for the CDR3 is TGTGCCTGGAGCGGGACAGAAGTATATGGCTACACCTTC. Translation gives CAWSGTEVYGYTF.

The chain uses TRBV15 and TRBJ2-1, with D tentatively TRBD2 (6 bases). This CDR3 contains 17 residues. The germline V gene encodes CDR1 LNHNV and CDR2 YYDKDF (reference sequence). V was pared by 0 bases and J by 7 bases, with 19 bases between. The CDR3 sequence is CATSREVGLALGNEQFF. The CDR3 bases are TGTGCCACCAGCAGAGAGGTGGGGCTAGCGTTGGGGAATGAGCAGTTCTTC. Supplemented by reference TRBV15 and TRBJ2-1, the full variable domain reads DAMVIQNPRYQVTQFGKPVTLSCSQTLNHNVMYWYQQKSSQAPKLLFHYYDKDFNNEADTPDNFQSRRPNTSFCFLDIRSPGLGDTAMYLCATSREVGLALGNEQFFGPGTRLTVL.

The chain uses TRBV7-6 and TRBJ2-5, with 8 nucleotides matching TRBD1. The junction had 6 bases not matched to a gene; V was cut back by 1 base and J by 5 bases. This CDR3 region has 15 residues. The germline CDR1 and CDR2 sequences are SGHVS and FNYEAQ. The CDR3 DNA follows: TGTGCCAGCAGCTTAGGACAGGGGTGGTGGGAGACCCAGTACTTC. This gives the protein CASSLGQGWWETQYF.

This clone was seen once. This rearrangement joins TRBV27 to TRBJ2-3; 11 nucleotides line up with TRBD2. The CDR3 extends over 17 amino acids. Germline V CDR1 and CDR2: MNHEY, SMNVEV (reference sequence). Trimming at V came to 5 bases and at J to 6 bases, leaving 13 bases not matched to a gene. CDR3 amino acids: CASSTGTSGGSEDTQYF. CDR3 nucleotide sequence: TGTGCCAGCAGTACAGGGACTAGCGGCGGTTCGGAGGATACGCAGTATTTT.

This clone was found once. This rearrangement joins TRBV12-3 or TRBV12-4 to TRBJ2-1, with 7 bases lining up with TRBD1. Losses at the gene ends were 6 bases for V and 4 bases for J; bases not matched to a gene: 0. The CDR3 has 12 residues. The CDR3 is CASRDRYNEQFF. CDR3 nucleotides: TGTGCCAGCAGGGACAGGTACAATGAGCAGTTCTTC.

The chain couples TRBV19 to TRBJ2-2; possible D gene TRBD1, 5 bases. Germline CDR1 is LNHDA and CDR2 is SQIVND (reference sequence). Deletions cut 7 bases from V and 6 bases from J, with 21 bases between. The CDR3 has 16 residues. DNA of the CDR3: TGTGCCAGTAAGGATCTGGGGCCTATAGGGGCCGGGGAGCTGTTTTTT. Residues: CASKDLGPIGAGELFF.

The chain uses TRBV28 and TRBJ2-7; a possible D gene is TRBD1 (6 bases). The germline V gene encodes CDR1 MDHEN and CDR2 SYDVKM. The CDR3 has 12 residues. With 6 bases removed from V and 3 bases from J, the gap between germline ends came to 9 bases. CDR3 in DNA: TGTGCCAGCAGCACAGGGTTCTACGAGCAGTACTTC. Amino acid sequence: CASSTGFYEQYF.

This clone came up once. The chain couples TRBV27 to TRBJ2-2; D is ambiguous. This CDR3 contains 15 residues. The germline V gene has CDR1 MNHEY and CDR2 SMNVEV (reference sequence). V gave up 2 bases and J gave up 2 bases, with 9 bases separating them. The CDR3 reads CASSLNEQNTGELFF. In DNA, the CDR3 is TGTGCCAGCAGTTTAAACGAGCAAAACACCGGGGAGCTGTTTTTT.

The rearrangement links TRBV27 to TRBJ2-7, with 8 nucleotides matching TRBD1. CDR1 is MNHEY, CDR2 SMNVEV, per germline (reference sequence). CDR3 length: 15 residues. V lost 6 bases and J lost 1; bases outside the gene matches: 8. The CDR3 DNA reads TGTGCCAGCAGGATTGACAGGGGTGGGTCCTACGAGCAGTACTTC. Translation gives CASRIDRGGSYEQYF.

This clone was seen a single time. The chain employs TRBV2 and TRBJ1-5; the match to TRBD1 covers 7 bases. CDR3 length equals 15 residues. Unmatched junction bases numbered 9, after V lost 3 bases and J lost 7 bases. Germline lookup yields CDR1 SNHLY and CDR2 FYNNEI. CDR3 amino acids: CASSDFEGAGQPQHF. In nucleotides, the CDR3 is TGTGCCAGCAGTGACTTCGAGGGGGCAGGACAGCCCCAGCATTTT.

The chain joins TRBV7-2 to TRBJ2-3; tentative D call: TRBD2 (5 bases). The germline V gene encodes CDR1 SGHTA and CDR2 FQGNSA. The V end was cut by 5 bases, the J end by 9 bases, with 15 bases between. The CDR3 runs 13 residues. CDR3 sequence reads: CASSIPPDWTQYF. CDR3 DNA: TGTGCCAGCAGCATACCTCCGGACTGGACGCAGTATTTT.

This clone appeared a single time. The chain joins TRBV19 to TRBJ1-2; 8 nucleotides agree with TRBD1. Trimming took 4 bases from V and 5 from J; bases not matched to a gene: 9. CDR3 length equals 15 residues. CDR1 is LNHDA, CDR2 SQIVND, per germline (reference sequence). CDR3 DNA sequence: TGTGCCAGTAGTAATGCAGGGGGCGTAGATTATGGCTACACCTTC. This codes for CASSNAGGVDYGYTF. The complete variable domain, with remaining parts taken from reference TRBV19 and TRBJ1-2, reads DGGITQSPKYLFRKEGQNVTLSCEQNLNHDAMYWYRQDPGQGLRLIYYSQIVNDFQKGDIAEGYSVSREKKESFPLTVTSAQKNPTAFYLCASSNAGGVDYGYTFGSGTRLTVV.

The chain couples TRBV2 to TRBJ1-2, with D tentatively TRBD1 (5 bases). Germline V CDR1 and CDR2: SNHLY, FYNNEI. Trimming pared 8 bases from V and 5 bases from J, leaving 15 bases between. This CDR3 spans 13 amino acids. The CDR3 spells CASDGGTLYGYTF. CDR3 bases: TGTGCCAGCGACGGGGGGACTCTTTATGGCTACACCTTC.

This chain joins TRBV11-2 and TRBJ2-5; 9 positions agree with TRBD1. The CDR3 is made up of 15 amino acids. Trimming took 5 bases from V and 5 from J; bases not matched to a gene: 9. The V gene's germline CDR1 is SGHAT and CDR2 FQNNGV. CDR3 DNA: TGTGCCAGCAGCACCCGACAGGGGGGGTATGAGACCCAGTACTTC. Encoded protein: CASSTRQGGYETQYF.

The V gene is TRBV7-2, the J gene TRBJ1-2, with 9 positions matching TRBD1. Trimming removed 4 bases from V and 6 bases from J; junction bases left unmatched: 9. Germline V gives CDR1 SGHTA, CDR2 FQGNSA. The CDR3 has 15 amino acids. The CDR3 loop reads CASSWGTGISHGYTF. As DNA, the CDR3 is TGTGCCAGCAGCTGGGGGACAGGGATTAGCCATGGCTACACCTTC.

The chain has TRBV7-6 and TRBJ1-4; 10 bases match TRBD1. J gave up 8 bases and V 4 bases, and 4 bases lay outside the gene matches. This CDR3 is 14 amino acids long. Per germline, CDR1 SGHVS and CDR2 FNYEAQ. The CDR3 DNA reads as TGTGCCAGCAGCTCGGACAGGGGGGACGAAAAACTGTTTTTT. It is translated as CASSSDRGDEKLFF.

The DNA for the CDR3 is TGTGCCAGCCAGGCTTACAATCAGCCCCAGCATTTT. Amino acids: CASQAYNQPQHF. This chain links TRBV18 with TRBJ1-5; D not certain. V was shortened by 8 bases and J by 3 bases, with 8 bases between the two germline ends. This CDR3 comprises 12 residues. Germline CDR1 reads KGHSH; CDR2 reads LQKENI.

The chain uses TRBV6-2 or TRBV6-3 and TRBJ1-5; D is unclear. The V end lost 0 bases, the J end lost 1 base, and 7 bases lay between the germline ends. Germline-derived CDR1 and CDR2 are MNHEY and SVGEGT. The CDR3 runs to 15 residues. This CDR3 reads CASSYSLASNQPQHF. As DNA, the CDR3 is TGTGCCAGCAGTTACTCGTTAGCAAGCAATCAGCCCCAGCATTTT.

This chain uses TRBV5-1 with TRBJ2-7; 12 nucleotides match TRBD2. The CDR3 is 17 amino acids. Trimming took 3 bases from V and 2 from J; bases not matched to a gene: 9. The germline V gene has CDR1 SGHRS and CDR2 YFSETQ. Written as DNA, the CDR3 is TGCGCCAGCAGCTACGGACTAGCGGGACTAACTGCCTACGAGCAGTACTTC. Its translation is CASSYGLAGLTAYEQYF.

The rearrangement joins TRBV12-5 to TRBJ2-3; 16 bases agree with TRBD2. Germline CDR1 LGHNT, CDR2 FRNRAP. The CDR3 has 22 residues. J was trimmed by 1 base and V by 1 base; bases with no gene match: 14. Written as DNA, the CDR3 is TGTGCTAGTGGTTTGGACCCCGGAGTTTTGGGACTAGCGGGAGGGCGCACAGATACGCAGTATTTT. Translated, it gives CASGLDPGVLGLAGGRTDTQYF.